Following are 19 T cell receptor beta chains from one sample sequenced in a study of regulatory T cells in long-lasting Graves disease. The time point was: newly diagnosed GD, antithyroid drugs for less than 3 months. Generation of the TCR library employed RNA extracted from PBMCs. Construction of the TCR beta libraries employed iRepertoire HTBI primers in conjunction with Arm-PCR of CDR3 regions. TCRdb used MiXCR to reprocess the multiplex PCR reads, holding one entry per CDR3 protein. The sample has 240,000 or so distinct CDR3 sequences; over 20% are singletons. This material consisted of peripheral blood mononuclear cells (PBMCs), taken at new diagnosis, from a patient treated with antithyroid drugs. These receptors all stem from a female donor with Graves disease.

The chain recombines TRBV20-1 with TRBJ2-7, with D possibly called TRBD1 or TRBD2 (5 bases each). Trimming left V 4 bases short and J 2 bases short, with 12 bases between. The CDR3 sequence is 13 residues long. Looked up from germline, CDR1 is DFQATT and CDR2 is SNEGSKA (reference sequence). The CDR3 bases are TGCAGTGCTACCCGGGACGGAACCTACGAGCAGTACTTC. Amino acids: CSATRDGTYEQYF.

On this clonotype: A much larger clone lies a single base off, so this may be a read error. The CDR3 does not close with the conserved phenylalanine or tryptophan, likely indicating a read error. The chain links TRBV7-9 to TRBJ2-5; D unclear. V was clipped by 5 bases and J by 0 bases, with 13 bases between them. Looked up from germline, CDR1 is SEHNR and CDR2 is FQNEAQ (reference sequence). CDR3 length: 15 amino acids. In DNA, the CDR3 is TGTGCCAGCAGCGTCCACCCCCCGAACCAAGAGACCCAGTACTCC. Translated: CASSVHPPNQETQYS.

This clonotype was seen only a few times. This chain uses TRBV12-3 or TRBV12-4 with TRBJ2-1; D is ambiguous. The V end was cut by 5 bases, the J end by 0 bases, with 8 bases between. This CDR3 spans 14 amino acids. CDR3 residues: CASSPNGSYNEQFF. DNA for the CDR3: TGTGCCAGCAGTCCCAATGGCTCCTACAATGAGCAGTTCTTC.

This clonotype was detected many times. This chain connects TRBV5-5 to TRBJ2-7, with D tentatively TRBD2 (5 bases). The CDR3 consists of 13 residues. Per the germline V gene, CDR1 is SGHKS and CDR2 is YYEKEE (reference sequence). Deletions cut 1 base from V and 6 bases from J, with 11 bases between. CDR3 coding DNA: TGTGCCAGCAGCTTGACCGGGATTGCCGAGCAGTACTTC. Residues: CASSLTGIAEQYF.

The chain has TRBV20-1 and TRBJ2-1, with TRBD2 identical over 11 bases. V trimming: 6 bases; J trimming: 4 bases; junction bases outside the gene matches: 8. The length of the CDR3 is 15 residues. Germline assignment: CDR1 DFQATT and CDR2 SNEGSKA (reference sequence). DNA of the CDR3: TGCAGTGCATCCGGGACTAGCGGATTATACAATGAGCAGTTCTTC. This gives the protein CSASGTSGLYNEQFF.

In its sample, this clonotype was seen a few times. The chain combines TRBV19 with TRBJ2-2, with 7 nucleotides matching TRBD1. The CDR3 contains 16 residues. V shed 6 bases and J 0 bases; nucleotides not matched to a gene: 7. Looked up from germline, CDR1 is LNHDA and CDR2 is SQIVND (reference sequence). This CDR3 reads CASSDGTASNTGELFF. CDR3 DNA sequence: TGTGCCAGTAGCGACGGGACAGCATCGAACACCGGGGAGCTGTTTTTT.

This clonotype was seen ten or more times. The chain is built from TRBV12-3 or TRBV12-4 and TRBJ1-2; 9 nucleotides match TRBD1. This CDR3 contains 15 residues. J was trimmed by 8 bases and V by 5 bases; bases with no gene match: 12. The CDR3: CASSPYGDRARGYTF. The CDR3 region has the DNA TGTGCCAGCAGTCCCTATGGGGACAGGGCGCGCGGCTACACCTTC.

This clonotype appeared many times. The CDR3 sequence: CASSGGSRYGYTF. The DNA of the CDR3 is TGTGCCAGCAGTGGAGGGAGTCGATATGGCTACACCTTC. The chain links TRBV2 to TRBJ1-2, with no clear D. The V gene lost 4 bases and the J gene lost 5 bases, with 11 bases spanning the gap. The CDR3 spans 13 residues. Germline assignment: CDR1 SNHLY and CDR2 FYNNEI.

This chain joins TRBV7-2 and TRBJ2-2; D is uncertain. Germline CDR1 is SGHTA and CDR2 is FQGNSA. The CDR3 runs to 16 residues. Trimming pared 1 base from V and 1 base from J, leaving 10 bases between. Here the CDR3 DNA reads TGTGCCAGCAGCTTAGATGGACCGCAGAACACCGGGGAGCTGTTTTTT. Its protein is CASSLDGPQNTGELFF.

As regards this clonotype: A much larger clone is a single base away; this may be a read error. V and J are TRBV20-1 and TRBJ2-1; 11 positions agree with TRBD2. V lost 6 bases, J lost 10 bases, and 11 bases stayed unmatched. The V gene's germline CDR1 is DFQATT and CDR2 SNEGSKA (reference sequence). The CDR3 contains 14 residues. Here the CDR3 reads CSALLAGESYEQFF. For the CDR3, the DNA is TGCAGTGCGCTACTAGCGGGAGAGTCCTACGAGCAGTTCTTC.

The table lists this clonotype with many counts. Since a much larger clone is just one base distant, this may be a read error. The V gene is TRBV7-8, the J gene TRBJ2-7, with TRBD2 identical over 12 bases. The CDR3 loop spans 18 amino acids. Germline loops: CDR1 SGHVS, CDR2 FQNEAQ. V gave up 4 bases and J gave up 3 bases; unmatched junction bases: 13. The CDR3 nucleotides are TGTGCCAGCAGCTGGTCGGGACGGTCACTAGCGGGAGGCTACGAGCAGTACTTC. Amino acids: CASSWSGRSLAGGYEQYF.

With respect to this clonotype: A single base separates this from a much larger clone, so it may be a read error. The CDR3 protein is CASSSPDRAYEQYF. The CDR3 nucleotides are TGTGCCAGCTCATCACCCGACAGAGCCTACGAGCAGTACTTC. J is TRBJ2-7 and V is TRBV18; D is possibly TRBD1 (5 bases). The CDR3 has 14 amino acids. CDR1 is KGHSH and CDR2 is LQKENI in the germline V gene.

This clonotype showed up many times. The J gene is TRBJ1-3, the V gene TRBV7-2, with D maybe TRBD1 (6 bases). V lost 5 bases to trimming and J lost 3 bases, with 14 bases between them. The CDR3 is 15 amino acids. In germline, CDR1 is SGHTA, CDR2 FQGNSA. CDR3 region: CASSPRTVLGNTIYF. CDR3 bases: TGTGCCAGCAGCCCTCGGACAGTTCTTGGAAACACCATATATTTT.

The J gene is TRBJ2-7, the V gene TRBV11-3, with D maybe TRBD1 (8 bases). The CDR3 runs 15 residues. Looked up from germline, CDR1 is SGHNT and CDR2 is YENEEA. The V and J ends lost 7 bases and 2 bases respectively, with 18 bases between them. In DNA, the CDR3 is TGTGCCAGCACCCCAGGACAGGGACTAACCTACGAGCAGTACTTC. This codes for CASTPGQGLTYEQYF.

The rearrangement joins TRBV20-1 to TRBJ2-2; unclear D gene. Trimming pared 3 bases from V and 0 bases from J, leaving 8 bases between. CDR3 size: 14 residues. The germline V gene has CDR1 DFQATT and CDR2 SNEGSKA (reference sequence). DNA for the CDR3: TGCAGTGCTAGTGTGTCAACGAACACCGGGGAGCTGTTTTTT. The encoded protein is CSASVSTNTGELFF.

Points on this clonotype: One junction end disagrees with the germline gene, perhaps due to a read error. V gene TRBV4-1 combines with J gene TRBJ2-2, with TRBD2 matching over 7 bases. CDR1 is MGHRA and CDR2 is YSYEKL in the germline V gene. The CDR3 has 15 residues. CDR3 loop: CASSPPRGETGKLFF. Written as DNA, the CDR3 is TGCGCCAGCAGCCCCCCACGGGGGGAGACCGGGAAGCTGTTTTTT.

This clonotype has at least ten counts. The chain has TRBV18 and TRBJ1-1; a weak D match, TRBD1 (5 bases). The CDR3 runs 14 residues. Germline CDR1 KGHSH, CDR2 LQKENI. Deletions cut 3 bases from V and 6 bases from J, with 14 bases between. CDR3 nucleotide sequence: TGTGCCAGCTCACCCGGGACTCGGGGAGCTGAAGCTTTCTTT. Translated: CASSPGTRGAEAFF.

This sequence joins TRBV28 and TRBJ1-6; 8 positions agree with TRBD1. CDR3 size: 14 residues. From germline, CDR1 is MDHEN and CDR2 SYDVKM. V lost 3 bases and J lost 8; bases outside the gene matches: 3. CDR3 amino acids: CASSFRGHDSPLHF. Here the CDR3 DNA reads TGTGCCAGCAGTTTCAGGGGGCATGATTCACCCCTCCACTTT.

This clonotype was counted at least ten times. V is TRBV27 and J is TRBJ2-1; D possibly corresponds to TRBD1 (5 bases). Trimming removed 5 bases at V and 10 bases at J, with 18 bases between. This CDR3 has 14 residues. The germline V gene has CDR1 MNHEY and CDR2 SMNVEV (reference sequence). The CDR3 coding sequence is TGTGCCAGCAGTGAGGCCTTTGGGGCGCGGGAGCAGTTCTTC. It translates to CASSEAFGAREQFF.